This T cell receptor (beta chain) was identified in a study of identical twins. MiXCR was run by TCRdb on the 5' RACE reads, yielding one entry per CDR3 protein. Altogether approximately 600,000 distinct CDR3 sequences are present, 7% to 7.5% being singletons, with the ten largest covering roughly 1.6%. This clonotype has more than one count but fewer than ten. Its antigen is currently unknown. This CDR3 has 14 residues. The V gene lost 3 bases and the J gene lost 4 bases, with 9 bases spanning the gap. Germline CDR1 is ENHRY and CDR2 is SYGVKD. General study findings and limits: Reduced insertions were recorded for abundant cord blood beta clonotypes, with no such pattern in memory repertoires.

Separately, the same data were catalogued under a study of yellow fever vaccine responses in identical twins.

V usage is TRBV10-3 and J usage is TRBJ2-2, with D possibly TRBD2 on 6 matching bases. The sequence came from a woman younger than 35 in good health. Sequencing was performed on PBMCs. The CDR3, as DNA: TGTGCCATCAGTGAAATGGGGGGCACCGGGGAGCTGTTTTTT. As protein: CAISEMGGTGELFF.